The 24 T cell receptor beta chains reported below all come from one sample, sequenced in a study of Ad26.COV2.S vaccination and SARS-CoV-2 variants. Repertoires were generated with immunoSEQ multiplex PCR, while TCRdb's copy carries only in-frame clones and drops some. The sample includes roughly 680,000 clones, around 90% seen only once; the top ten take over 1.3%. Treatment specified: around 19 received Ad26.COV2.S at low or high dose, single or two shots; 5 received placebo; per-sample allocation not given. Samples were taken on day 63 after the first vaccine or placebo injection. The sample was peripheral blood, taken in a trial of Ad26.COV2.S vaccine versus placebo. These receptors all stem from a person between 18 and 59 years old who received the Ad26.COV2.S COVID-19 vaccine or a placebo.

This clone has just one count. The chain joins TRBV12-3 or TRBV12-4 to TRBJ2-5; 7 bases are a match to TRBD2. This CDR3 comprises 13 residues. V lost 5 bases to trimming and J lost 5 bases; unmatched junction nucleotides: 5. The CDR3 is CASSTGGRETQYF. The DNA for the CDR3 is TGTGCCAGCAGTACCGGGGGGAGGGAGACCCAGTACTTC.

The gene calls are TRBV18 and TRBJ1-4; 10 bases align to TRBD1. The CDR3 length is 14 residues. The V gene's germline CDR1 is KGHSH and CDR2 LQKENI. Unmatched junction bases numbered 3, after V lost 3 bases and J lost 8 bases. The chain's CDR3 is CASSPGTGEEKLFF. Here the CDR3 DNA reads TGTGCCAGCTCACCTGGGACAGGGGAGGAAAAACTGTTTTTT.

About this clone: Different DNA sequences within this sample yield the same CDR3. The gene calls are TRBV30 and TRBJ1-2, with D maybe TRBD1 (6 bases). The CDR3 runs 13 residues. Looked up from germline, CDR1 is GTSNPN and CDR2 is SVGIG (reference sequence). Trimming pared 0 bases from V and 4 bases from J, leaving 9 bases between. The CDR3 loop is CAWSVQGSYGYTF. The CDR3, as DNA: TGTGCCTGGAGTGTGCAGGGGAGCTATGGCTACACCTTC. Looking up the rest from reference TRBV30 and TRBJ1-2 gives the full variable domain: SQTIHQWPATLVQPVGSPLSLECTVEGTSNPNLYWYRQAAGRGLQLLFYSVGIGQISSEVPQNLSASRPQDRQFILSSKKLLLSDSGFYLCAWSVQGSYGYTFGSGTRLTVV.

The chain's CDR3 is CASSEFTGVRQPQHF. CDR3 DNA: TGCGCCAGCAGTGAGTTTACAGGGGTGAGGCAGCCCCAGCATTTT. The chain employs TRBV10-2 and TRBJ1-5; TRBD1 matches 7 bases. V lost 1 base, J lost 7 bases, and 7 bases stayed unmatched. CDR1 and CDR2 from the germline V gene are WSHSY and SAAADI. CDR3 length: 15 residues.

The V call is TRBV18, the J call TRBJ2-7; 7 bases match TRBD1. Germline values: CDR1 KGHSH, CDR2 LQKENI. CDR3 length: 12 amino acids. With 5 bases clipped from V and 7 bases from J, the junction kept 5 bases outside the gene matches. Written as DNA, the CDR3 is TGTGCCAGCTCAACGGACAGGAAGGAGCAGTACTTC. It yields the protein CASSTDRKEQYF.

The chain joins TRBV5-6 to TRBJ1-2; tentatively, D is TRBD1 (5 bases). The V end was cut by 3 bases, the J end by 4 bases, with 13 bases between. The germline V gene has CDR1 SGHDT and CDR2 YYEEEE. CDR3 length equals 14 residues. The CDR3 sequence: CASSYDSPGYGYTF. The DNA of the CDR3 is TGTGCCAGCAGCTACGACAGTCCGGGCTATGGCTACACCTTC.

This clone came up many times. In DNA, the CDR3 is TGTGCTCGTCCGACAGGCGGGCACGAGCAGTACTTC. Translating it yields CARPTGGHEQYF. The chain joins TRBV27 to TRBJ2-7; possibly TRBD1 for D (6 bases). The CDR3 runs 12 residues. In germline, CDR1 is MNHEY, CDR2 SMNVEV (reference sequence).

This clone showed up just once. The chain joins TRBV5-1 to TRBJ1-2; D perhaps matches TRBD1 (5 bases). This CDR3 is built from 14 residues. V lost 4 bases to trimming and J lost 7 bases, with 17 bases between them. Germline CDR1 is SGHRS and CDR2 is YFSETQ. CDR3 residues: CASSPRDVRTGYTF. CDR3 DNA sequence: TGCGCCAGCAGCCCGCGGGACGTAAGGACTGGCTACACCTTC.

This chain links TRBV6-1 with TRBJ2-6; weak D call: TRBD1 (5 bases). Trimming cost V 3 bases and J 0 bases, with 6 bases left between them. Germline-derived CDR1 and CDR2 are MNHNS and SASEGT. This CDR3 region has 15 residues. The CDR3 is CASSDGHSGANVLTF. In DNA form, the CDR3 reads TGTGCCAGCAGTGACGGACACTCTGGGGCCAACGTCCTGACTTTC.

This sequence joins TRBV6-5 and TRBJ1-1; 8 bases are shared with TRBD1. Losses at the gene ends were 7 bases for V and 3 bases for J; bases not matched to a gene: 10. The CDR3 spans 15 residues. The germline CDR1 and CDR2 sequences are MNHEY and SVGAGI. The CDR3 loop is CASTVTGVPYTEAFF. For the CDR3, the DNA is TGTGCCAGCACTGTGACAGGGGTCCCATACACTGAAGCTTTCTTT.

This sequence joins TRBV4-1 and TRBJ1-1; 12 nucleotides match TRBD1. Germline values: CDR1 MGHRA, CDR2 YSYEKL. Trimming cost V 6 bases and J 0 bases; bases outside gene matches: 8. This CDR3 is built from 17 residues. CDR3 amino acids: CASSSPGQGAMNTEAFF. CDR3 DNA sequence: TGCGCCAGCAGTTCTCCGGGACAGGGGGCCATGAACACTGAAGCTTTCTTT.

The chain combines TRBV19 with TRBJ2-2; no reliable D call. V was trimmed by 2 bases and J by 5 bases, leaving 9 bases between them. The CDR3 sequence is 14 residues long. Germline values: CDR1 LNHDA, CDR2 SQIVND (reference sequence). In DNA, the CDR3 is TGTGCCAGTAGTATACCTTGGGGTACCGGGGAGCTGTTTTTT. This sequence encodes CASSIPWGTGELFF.

V gene TRBV6-5 combines with J gene TRBJ1-5; no clear D. Germline V gene lookup returns CDR1 MNHEY and CDR2 SVGAGI. V lost 9 bases and J 0 bases, leaving 12 bases between the germline ends. The CDR3 consists of 14 residues. CDR3 sequence (DNA): TGTGCCAGTACGACTGAATATAGCAATCAGCCCCAGCATTTT. Residues: CASTTEYSNQPQHF.

The rearrangement links TRBV7-9 to TRBJ1-6, with a tentative D call TRBD1 (5 bases). The germline CDR1 and CDR2 sequences are SEHNR and FQNEAQ (reference sequence). CDR3 length: 14 residues. The V end lost 5 bases, the J end lost 6 bases, and 11 bases lay between the germline ends. DNA for the CDR3: TGTGCCAGCAGCCAGGGAGGGGTTAATTCACCCCTCCACTTT. The encoded protein is CASSQGGVNSPLHF.

The chain has TRBV27 and TRBJ1-6; TRBD1 agrees at 9 bases. Germline V CDR1 and CDR2: MNHEY, SMNVEV (reference sequence). V trimming: 5 bases; J trimming: 7 bases; junction bases outside the gene matches: 9. The CDR3 spans 16 residues. DNA of the CDR3: TGTGCCAGCAGTCCAGGGACAGGGTTTAAAAATTCACCCCTCCACTTT. Translation gives CASSPGTGFKNSPLHF.

This clone has just one count. The rearrangement uses TRBV3-1 (or the pseudogene TRBV3-2) and TRBJ2-1; possibly TRBD1 or TRBD2 for D (5 bases each). The length of the CDR3 is 15 residues. Trimming removed 5 bases from V and 1 base from J, with 12 bases in between. The germline V gene encodes CDR1 LGHDT and CDR2 YNNKEL (reference sequence). The CDR3 region is CASSAQEGSYNEQFF. CDR3 coding DNA: TGTGCCAGCAGCGCGCAAGAGGGGTCCTACAATGAGCAGTTCTTC.

The table lists this clone with a few counts. V usage is TRBV6-5 and J usage is TRBJ2-7; no definite D call. The CDR3 is 12 amino acids. The V end was cut by 8 bases, the J end by 3 bases, with 11 bases between. Germline CDR1 and CDR2: MNHEY and SVGAGI. CDR3 sequence: CASGRTVYEQYF. As DNA, the CDR3 is TGTGCCAGCGGCAGGACCGTCTACGAGCAGTACTTC.

The genes are TRBV20-1 and TRBJ2-1, with 12 bases fitting TRBD2. J was trimmed by 9 bases and V by 6 bases; bases with no gene match: 15. CDR1 is DFQATT and CDR2 is SNEGSKA in the germline V gene (reference sequence). The CDR3 covers 16 residues. The CDR3 region is CSASTTPSGRGGEQFF. CDR3 DNA: TGCAGTGCAAGTACTACCCCTAGCGGGAGGGGAGGTGAGCAGTTCTTC.

V and J are TRBV24-1 and TRBJ2-7; 9 nucleotides match TRBD2. This CDR3 is 15 amino acids long. V was clipped by 4 bases and J by 4 bases; unmatched bases: 7. CDR1 is KGHDR, CDR2 SFDVKD, per germline. The CDR3 reads CATSESGRPGYEQYF. The CDR3 DNA follows: TGTGCCACCAGTGAAAGCGGGAGGCCAGGTTACGAGCAGTACTTC.

The chain couples TRBV19 to TRBJ2-2; possibly TRBD2 for D (6 bases). Germline V gives CDR1 LNHDA, CDR2 SQIVND (reference sequence). The ends were cut back, 7 bases at V and 4 bases at J, with 13 bases in the middle. This CDR3 is 14 amino acids long. The CDR3 DNA reads TGTGCCAGTACCTTCGGGGGAGGCACCGGGGAGCTGTTTTTT. Protein product: CASTFGGGTGELFF. Full variable domain (outside the CDR3, taken from reference TRBV19 and TRBJ2-2): DGGITQSPKYLFRKEGQNVTLSCEQNLNHDAMYWYRQDPGQGLRLIYYSQIVNDFQKGDIAEGYSVSREKKESFPLTVTSAQKNPTAFYLCASTFGGGTGELFFGEGSRLTVL.

The chain couples TRBV2 to TRBJ2-5; the match to TRBD1 covers 8 bases. After removal of 4 bases from V and 6 bases from J, the junction contained 7 bases not matched to a gene. The CDR3 covers 14 residues. Germline CDR1 is SNHLY and CDR2 is FYNNEI. The CDR3 region is CASSGGQGWQTQYF. The CDR3 DNA is TGTGCCAGCAGTGGAGGACAGGGTTGGCAGACCCAGTACTTC.

The CDR3 nucleotides read TGTGCCAGCAGTTCAGGACTAGCGGGAGGGCCGAATGAGCAGTTCTTC. This encodes CASSSGLAGGPNEQFF. The V and J genes are TRBV27 and TRBJ2-1, with 15 bases that match TRBD2. The germline gives CDR1 MNHEY, CDR2 SMNVEV (reference sequence). V lost 4 bases and J lost 7; bases outside the gene matches: 5. This CDR3 region has 16 residues.

The chain combines TRBV5-4 with TRBJ2-1; 9 bases fit TRBD1. With 5 bases clipped from V and 5 bases from J, the junction kept 11 bases outside the gene matches. Germline CDR1 is SGHNT and CDR2 is YYREEE (reference sequence). The CDR3 is 16 residues long. The CDR3 reads CASRQFPGQGHNEQFF. The CDR3 DNA reads TGTGCCAGCAGACAATTCCCGGGACAGGGCCACAATGAGCAGTTCTTC. The whole variable domain, filled in from reference TRBV5-4 and TRBJ2-1, reads ETGVTQSPTHLIKTRGQQVTLRCSSQSGHNTVSWYQQALGQGPQFIFQYYREEENGRGNFPPRFSGLQFPNYSSELNVNALELDDSALYLCASRQFPGQGHNEQFFGPGTRLTVL.

The chain recombines TRBV5-6 with TRBJ1-5; 8 positions match TRBD1. V shed 1 base and J 0 bases; nucleotides not matched to a gene: 3. Germline CDR1 reads SGHDT; CDR2 reads YYEEEE. This CDR3 comprises 16 residues. The CDR3: CASSLTGGNSNQPQHF. The DNA for the CDR3 is TGTGCCAGCAGCTTGACAGGGGGGAATAGCAATCAGCCCCAGCATTTT.